This T cell receptor (beta chain) was observed in a study of control samples from healthy donors and cancer patients (TCRdb year 2020). Deletion took 9 bases off V and 0 bases off J, with a span of 18 bases between the germline ends. CDR1 and CDR2 were assigned from the germline V gene (reference sequence) as LNHNV and YYDKDF. Including the terminal cysteine and phenylalanine, the CDR3 comprises 16 residues. The read is trimmed to its CDR3 DNA, 48 bases read in frame from base 1. The table lists this clone with many counts. Its antigen specificity is not known. Per-base quality was not reported, and no clone a single base away is much larger than it. Libraries came from the immunoSEQ multiplex PCR assay. The immuneACCESS repertoire file appears here via TCRdb, limited to in-frame rearrangements. These files lack a portion of the clones; in checked studies, under half of the deficit traces to unresolved V genes, and the cause of the others is not known. The sample records over 80,000 clones, roughly 82% of which are singletons. 1.5% to 2% of the sample belongs to the ten largest clones.

The source of this sequence is a man between 60 and 75 years old in good health. The source material was blood. The rearranged segments are TRBV15 and TRBJ1-5; no D gene can be assigned with confidence. In nucleotide form, the sequence is TGTGCCACTGGACCGGGTACGGGGTATAGCAATCAGCCCCAGCATTTT. Its amino acids are CATGPGTGYSNQPQHF.